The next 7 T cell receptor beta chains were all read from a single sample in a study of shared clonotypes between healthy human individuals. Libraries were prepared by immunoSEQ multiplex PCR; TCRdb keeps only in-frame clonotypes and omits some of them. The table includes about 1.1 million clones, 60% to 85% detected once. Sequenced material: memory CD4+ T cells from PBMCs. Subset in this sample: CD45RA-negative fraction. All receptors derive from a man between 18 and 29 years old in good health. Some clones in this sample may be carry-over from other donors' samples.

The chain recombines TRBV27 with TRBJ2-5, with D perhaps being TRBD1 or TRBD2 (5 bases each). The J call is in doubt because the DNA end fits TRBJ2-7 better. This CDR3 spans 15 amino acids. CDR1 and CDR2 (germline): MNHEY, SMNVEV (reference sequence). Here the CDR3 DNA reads TGTGCCAGCAGTAAGCTCTCCGGGACGAGGACCGAGCAGTACTTC. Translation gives CASSKLSGTRTEQYF.

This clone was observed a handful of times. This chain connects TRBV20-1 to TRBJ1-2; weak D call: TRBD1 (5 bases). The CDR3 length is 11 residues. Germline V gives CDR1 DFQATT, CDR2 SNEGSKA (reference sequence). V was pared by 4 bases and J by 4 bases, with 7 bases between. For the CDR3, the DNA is TGCAGTGCTATGGGACTCTATGGCTACACCTTC. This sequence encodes CSAMGLYGYTF.

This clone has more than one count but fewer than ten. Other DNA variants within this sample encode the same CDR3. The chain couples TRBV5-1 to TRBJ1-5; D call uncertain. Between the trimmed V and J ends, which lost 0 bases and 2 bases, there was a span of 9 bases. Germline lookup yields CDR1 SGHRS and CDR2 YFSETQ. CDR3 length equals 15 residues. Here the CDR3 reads CASSLAGVGNQPQHF. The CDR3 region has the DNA TGCGCCAGCAGCTTGGCCGGGGTAGGCAATCAGCCCCAGCATTTT.

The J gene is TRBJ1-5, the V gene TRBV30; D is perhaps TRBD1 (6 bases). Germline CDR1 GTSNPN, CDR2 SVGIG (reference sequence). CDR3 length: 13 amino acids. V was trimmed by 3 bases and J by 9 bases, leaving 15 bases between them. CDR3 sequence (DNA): TGTGCCTGGAGGGGGGGGCCCTCTGGGCCCCAGCATTTT. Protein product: CAWRGGPSGPQHF.

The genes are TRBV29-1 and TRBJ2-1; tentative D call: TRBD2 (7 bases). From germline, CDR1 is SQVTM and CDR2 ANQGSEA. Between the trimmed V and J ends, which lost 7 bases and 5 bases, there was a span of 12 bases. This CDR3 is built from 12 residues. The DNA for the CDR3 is TGCAGCGATGAGGGGGGGAACAATGAGCAGTTCTTC. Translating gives CSDEGGNNEQFF.

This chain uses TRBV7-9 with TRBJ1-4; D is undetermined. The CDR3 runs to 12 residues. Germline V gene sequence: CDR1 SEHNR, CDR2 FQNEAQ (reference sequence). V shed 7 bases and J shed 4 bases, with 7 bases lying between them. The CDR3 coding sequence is TGTGCCAGCACGTCCGGTAATGAAAAACTGTTTTTT. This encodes CASTSGNEKLFF. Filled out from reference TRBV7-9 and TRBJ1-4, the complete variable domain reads DTGVSQNPRHKITKRGQNVTFRCDPISEHNRLYWYRQTLGQGPEFLTYFQNEAQLEKSRLLSDRFSAERPKGSFSTLEIQRTEQGDSAMYLCASTSGNEKLFFGSGTQLSVL.

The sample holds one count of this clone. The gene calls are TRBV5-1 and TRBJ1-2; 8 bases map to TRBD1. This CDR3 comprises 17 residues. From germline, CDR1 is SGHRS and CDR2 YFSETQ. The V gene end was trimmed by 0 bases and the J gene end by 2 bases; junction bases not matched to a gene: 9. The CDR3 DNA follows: TGCGCCAGCAGCTTGGCCCCGGGGACAGGACTCAACTATGGCTACACCTTC. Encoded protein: CASSLAPGTGLNYGYTF. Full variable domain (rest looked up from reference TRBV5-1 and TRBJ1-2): KAGVTQTPRYLIKTRGQQVTLSCSPISGHRSVSWYQQTPGQGLQFLFEYFSETQRNKGNFPGRFSGRQFSNSRSEMNVSTLELGDSALYLCASSLAPGTGLNYGYTFGSGTRLTVV.